This entry lists 20 T cell receptor beta chains sequenced from one sample in a study of early T cells in non-severe SARS-CoV-2 infection. TCRdb reprocessed the 5' RACE reads via MiXCR and lists one record per CDR3 protein. In the table there are some 40,000 distinct CDR3 sequences, 4.5% to 7% of which are singletons. The sample consisted of whole blood, taken at baseline. These receptors were collected from an adult who was a healthcare worker with PCR-confirmed SARS-CoV-2 infection or an uninfected control (not recorded which).

There are many counts of this clonotype. This rearrangement joins TRBV12-3 or TRBV12-4 to TRBJ1-2; D gene ambiguous. CDR3 size: 11 residues. V lost 6 bases and J lost 8, with 10 bases in between. CDR3 coding DNA: TGTGCCAGCAGCCGACTATGGGGCTACACCTTC. Protein sequence: CASSRLWGYTF.

This clonotype has more than one count but fewer than ten. J is TRBJ2-5 and V is TRBV20-1; D possibly matches TRBD1 or TRBD2 (6 bases each). V shed 3 bases and J shed 1 base, with 18 bases lying between them. This CDR3 comprises 16 residues. Germline V lookup: CDR1 DFQATT, CDR2 SNEGSKA (reference sequence). DNA for the CDR3: TGCAGTGCTAGTTTTCCGCCGGGGGCAGGCCAAGAGACCCAGTACTTC. This translates into CSASFPPGAGQETQYF.

This clonotype appeared many times. This rearrangement joins TRBV29-1 to TRBJ2-7; D uncertain. V was cut by 6 bases and J by 6 bases, with 12 bases left in between. Germline CDR1 and CDR2: SQVTM and ANQGSEA. CDR3 length: 11 amino acids. CDR3 amino acids: CSVSGPAEQYF. The CDR3 DNA follows: TGCAGCGTGTCCGGCCCCGCCGAGCAGTACTTC.

This clonotype was seen many times. V usage is TRBV10-3 and J usage is TRBJ1-2; D remains ambiguous. Germline lookup yields CDR1 ENHRY and CDR2 SYGVKD. The V end was cut by 0 bases, the J end by 1 base, with 9 bases between. CDR3 size: 15 residues. CDR3 in DNA: TGTGCCATCAGTGAGTCGCTCGATTTTAACTATGGCTACACCTTC. It is translated as CAISESLDFNYGYTF.

J is TRBJ2-7 and V is TRBV20-1, with 9 bases lining up with TRBD1. CDR1 is DFQATT, CDR2 SNEGSKA, per germline (reference sequence). V trimming: 3 bases; J trimming: 3 bases; junction bases outside the gene matches: 6. This CDR3 contains 14 residues. In DNA form, the CDR3 reads TGCAGTGCTAGTCGCGGGACAGGGATCTACGAGCAGTACTTC. Translating it yields CSASRGTGIYEQYF.

Sample share makes this clonotype large. The chain recombines TRBV14 with TRBJ1-1; D is ambiguous. CDR3 length: 15 amino acids. V was shortened by 0 bases and J by 5 bases, with 13 bases between the two germline ends. Germline lookup yields CDR1 SGHDN and CDR2 FVKESK. The CDR3 DNA follows: TGTGCCAGCAGCCAAGATAGTGGAGGAGGGACTGAAGCTTTCTTT. Protein product: CASSQDSGGGTEAFF.

In this sample, this clonotype turned up many times. The V gene is TRBV5-1, the J gene TRBJ1-1; no reliable D call. The CDR3 is made up of 14 amino acids. Trimming removed 1 base at V and 0 bases at J, with 7 bases between. The germline gives CDR1 SGHRS, CDR2 YFSETQ. CDR3 nucleotide sequence: TGCGCCAGCAGCTTGCCTCAGGTGAACACTGAAGCTTTCTTT. As protein: CASSLPQVNTEAFF.

The chain carries TRBV7-9 and TRBJ2-3; no definite D call. Trimming shortened V by 5 bases and J by 2 bases, and 5 bases separated the two germline ends. The CDR3 is 12 residues long. CDR1 is SEHNR and CDR2 is FQNEAQ in the germline V gene (reference sequence). CDR3 in amino acids: CASSGYTDTQYF. The CDR3, as DNA: TGTGCCAGCAGCGGGTACACAGATACGCAGTATTTT.

Here the CDR3 DNA reads TGCAGCGTTGAAGGGCAGCAAATCGCCACTGAAGCTTTCTTT. It codes for CSVEGQQIATEAFF. The rearrangement uses TRBV29-1 and TRBJ1-1; D gene uncertain. Germline V gene data show CDR1 as SQVTM and CDR2 as ANQGSEA. This CDR3 comprises 14 residues. V lost 1 base and J 4 bases, leaving 13 bases between the germline ends.

This clonotype has a count of ten or more. The V gene is TRBV4-1, the J gene TRBJ2-1, with D unresolved. The CDR3 contains 12 residues. Deletions cut 0 bases from V and 10 bases from J, with 7 bases between. Germline CDR1 MGHRA, CDR2 YSYEKL. The CDR3 bases are TGCGCCAGCAGCCAAGATCTTAGGGAGCAGTTCTTC. The encoded protein is CASSQDLREQFF.

Ten or more counts support this clonotype. V is TRBV7-3 and J is TRBJ2-1; weak D call: TRBD2 (5 bases). This CDR3 contains 14 residues. V was pared by 10 bases and J by 0 bases, with 13 bases between. Germline values: CDR1 SGHTA, CDR2 FQGTGA. This CDR3 is CANATGSSYNEQFF. The DNA for the CDR3 is TGTGCCAACGCGACTGGGAGCTCCTACAATGAGCAGTTCTTC.

This clonotype was seen ten or more times. This chain joins TRBV7-2 and TRBJ2-1; D remains unclear. CDR1 is SGHTA, CDR2 FQGNSA, per germline. The V gene lost 4 bases and the J gene lost 3 bases, with 13 bases spanning the gap. This CDR3 spans 15 amino acids. The chain's CDR3 is CASSSDPFGYNEQFF. DNA for the CDR3: TGTGCCAGCAGCTCGGACCCTTTCGGCTACAATGAGCAGTTCTTC. Looking up the rest from reference TRBV7-2 and TRBJ2-1 gives the full variable domain: GAGVSQSPSNKVTEKGKDVELRCDPISGHTALYWYRQSLGQGLEFLIYFQGNSAPDKSGLPSDRFSAERTGGSVSTLTIQRTQQEDSAVYLCASSSDPFGYNEQFFGPGTRLTVL.

This clonotype was seen repeatedly, ten times or more. The chain has TRBV20-1 and TRBJ2-4; no clear D. The ends were cut back, 4 bases at V and 1 base at J, with 8 bases in the middle. The V gene's germline CDR1 is DFQATT and CDR2 SNEGSKA (reference sequence). The CDR3 extends over 13 amino acids. For the CDR3, the DNA is TGCAGTGCTAAGACAAACGCCAAAAACATTCAGTACTTC. Translation gives CSAKTNAKNIQYF.

This clonotype was counted a few times. The junction departs from the called germline gene at one end, perhaps through a read error. This CDR3 reads CVSSSANTGELFF. The CDR3 bases are TGTGTCAGCAGTTCGGCGAACACCGGGGAGCTGTTTTTT. V and J are TRBV11-3 and TRBJ2-2; no clear D. Germline values: CDR1 SGHNT, CDR2 YENEEA. This CDR3 is 13 amino acids long.

In this sample, this clonotype turned up many times. The CDR3 coding sequence is TGTGCCAGCAGCCCAAGACAGGGGCAAGAGACCCAGTACTTC. Protein product: CASSPRQGQETQYF. This chain uses TRBV7-2 with TRBJ2-5; 8 bases line up with TRBD1. V shed 5 bases and J 2 bases; nucleotides not matched to a gene: 4. This CDR3 region has 14 residues. Germline V gene lookup returns CDR1 SGHTA and CDR2 FQGNSA.

There are many counts of this clonotype. This sequence joins TRBV12-3 or TRBV12-4 and TRBJ2-7, with D possibly called TRBD1 or TRBD2 (5 bases each). V was clipped by 6 bases and J by 5 bases, with 11 bases between them. CDR3 length equals 12 residues. CDR3 sequence (DNA): TGTGCCAGCAGGGTGGGACGCGACGAGCAGTACTTC. Translation gives CASRVGRDEQYF.

This clonotype has at least ten counts. The J gene is TRBJ2-7, the V gene TRBV19; 8 bases map to TRBD2. The trim removed 2 bases at V and 4 bases at J, leaving 4 bases unmatched. The CDR3 has 14 residues. Per the germline V gene, CDR1 is LNHDA and CDR2 is SQIVND (reference sequence). CDR3 residues: CASSISGSRYEQYF. CDR3 coding DNA: TGTGCCAGTAGTATAAGCGGGAGCAGATACGAGCAGTACTTC.

In this sample, this clonotype turned up many times. The chain joins TRBV30 to TRBJ2-3, with D perhaps assigned TRBD1 or TRBD2 (5 bases each). Germline CDR1 and CDR2: GTSNPN and SVGIG (reference sequence). The CDR3 is made up of 15 amino acids. V was clipped by 5 bases and J by 5 bases, with 20 bases between them. The CDR3 nucleotides read TGTGCCTGGGCTCTCGGGACCGGTTACCAAGATACGCAGTATTTT. It yields the protein CAWALGTGYQDTQYF.

This clonotype is labeled medium-sized. The chain carries TRBV12-3 or TRBV12-4 and TRBJ2-1; D not resolved. V was shortened by 5 bases and J by 5 bases, with 7 bases between the two germline ends. The CDR3 runs 12 residues. The CDR3 here is CASSGPNNEQFF. In DNA form, the CDR3 reads TGTGCCAGCAGTGGACCAAACAATGAGCAGTTCTTC.

By sample share, this clonotype is medium-sized (0.01 to 0.1%). V usage is TRBV10-1 and J usage is TRBJ2-5; D is uncertain. The CDR3 spans 12 residues. Germline CDR1 reads WNHNN; CDR2 reads SYGVQD (reference sequence). Deletions cut 3 bases from V and 5 bases from J, with 7 bases between. The CDR3 coding sequence is TGCGCCAGCAGTGACCCCTCGGAGACCCAGTACTTC. It yields the protein CASSDPSETQYF.